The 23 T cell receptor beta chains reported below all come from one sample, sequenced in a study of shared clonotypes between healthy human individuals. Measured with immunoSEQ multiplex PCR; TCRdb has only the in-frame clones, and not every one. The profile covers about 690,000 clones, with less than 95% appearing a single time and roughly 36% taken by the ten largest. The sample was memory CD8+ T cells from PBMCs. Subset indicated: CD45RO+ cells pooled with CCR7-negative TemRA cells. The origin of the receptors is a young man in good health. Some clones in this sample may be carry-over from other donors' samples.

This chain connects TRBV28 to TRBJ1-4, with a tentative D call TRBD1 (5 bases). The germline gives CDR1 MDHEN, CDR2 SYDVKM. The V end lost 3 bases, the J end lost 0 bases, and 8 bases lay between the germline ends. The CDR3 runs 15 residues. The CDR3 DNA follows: TGTGCCAGCAGTTTTGACAGCTCAACTAATGAAAAACTGTTTTTT. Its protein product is CASSFDSSTNEKLFF.

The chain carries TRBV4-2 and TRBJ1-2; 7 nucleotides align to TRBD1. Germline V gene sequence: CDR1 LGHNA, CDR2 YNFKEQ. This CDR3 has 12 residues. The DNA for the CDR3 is TGTGCTTCCGCAGGGGGGGACTATGGCTACACCTTC. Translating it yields CASAGGDYGYTF.

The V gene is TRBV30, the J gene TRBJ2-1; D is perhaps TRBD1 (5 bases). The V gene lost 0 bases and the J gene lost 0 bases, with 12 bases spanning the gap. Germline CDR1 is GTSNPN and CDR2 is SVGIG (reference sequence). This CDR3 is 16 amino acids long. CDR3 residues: CAWSVQGRRSYNEQFF. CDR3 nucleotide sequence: TGTGCCTGGAGTGTCCAGGGAAGGCGCTCCTACAATGAGCAGTTCTTC.

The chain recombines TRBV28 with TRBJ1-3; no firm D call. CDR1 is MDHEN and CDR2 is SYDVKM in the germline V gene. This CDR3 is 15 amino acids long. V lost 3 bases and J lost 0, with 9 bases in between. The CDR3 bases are TGTGCCAGCAGTTTGGCAGGAGGCTCTGGAAACACCATATATTTT. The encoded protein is CASSLAGGSGNTIYF.

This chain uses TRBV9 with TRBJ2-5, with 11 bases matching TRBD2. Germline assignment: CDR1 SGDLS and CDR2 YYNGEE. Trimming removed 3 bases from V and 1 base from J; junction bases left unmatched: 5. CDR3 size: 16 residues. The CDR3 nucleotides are TGTGCCAGCAGCGAGACTAGCGGGGACCTCCAAGAGACCCAGTACTTC. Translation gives CASSETSGDLQETQYF.

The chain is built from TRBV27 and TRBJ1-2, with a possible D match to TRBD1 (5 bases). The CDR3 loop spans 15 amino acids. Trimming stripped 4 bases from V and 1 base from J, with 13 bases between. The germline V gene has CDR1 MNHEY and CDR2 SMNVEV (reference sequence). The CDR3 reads CASSSRVGGNYGYTF. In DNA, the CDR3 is TGTGCCAGCAGTTCGAGGGTTGGGGGTAACTATGGCTACACCTTC.

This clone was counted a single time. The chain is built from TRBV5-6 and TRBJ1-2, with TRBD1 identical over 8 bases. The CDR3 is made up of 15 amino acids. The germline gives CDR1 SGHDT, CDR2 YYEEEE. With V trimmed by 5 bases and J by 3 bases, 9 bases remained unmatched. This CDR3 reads CASRTQGGLDYGYTF. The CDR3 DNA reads TGTGCCAGCAGGACACAGGGGGGATTGGACTATGGCTACACCTTC.

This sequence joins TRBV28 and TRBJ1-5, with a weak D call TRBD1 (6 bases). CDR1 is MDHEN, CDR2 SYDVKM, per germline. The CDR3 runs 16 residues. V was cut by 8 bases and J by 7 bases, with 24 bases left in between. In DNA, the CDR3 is TGTGCCAGCGAAAAGGCCGGCAGGGACATTGGACAGCCCCAGCATTTT. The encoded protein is CASEKAGRDIGQPQHF.

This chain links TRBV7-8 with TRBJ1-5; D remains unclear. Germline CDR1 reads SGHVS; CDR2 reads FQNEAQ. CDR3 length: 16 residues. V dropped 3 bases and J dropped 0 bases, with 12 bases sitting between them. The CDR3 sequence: CASSFMDGYSNQPQHF. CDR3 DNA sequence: TGTGCCAGCAGCTTTATGGACGGATATAGCAATCAGCCCCAGCATTTT.

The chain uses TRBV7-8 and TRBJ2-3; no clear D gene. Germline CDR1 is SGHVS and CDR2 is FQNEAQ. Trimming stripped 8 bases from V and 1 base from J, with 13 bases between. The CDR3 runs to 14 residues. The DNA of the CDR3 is TGTGCCAGCCGCCCAAGGGCTGGCACAGATACGCAGTATTTT. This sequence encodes CASRPRAGTDTQYF. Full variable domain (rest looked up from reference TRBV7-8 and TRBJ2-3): GAGVSQSPRYKVAKRGQDVALRCDPISGHVSLFWYQQALGQGPEFLTYFQNEAQLDKSGLPSDRFFAERPEGSVSTLKIQRTQQEDSAVYLCASRPRAGTDTQYFGPGTRLTVL.

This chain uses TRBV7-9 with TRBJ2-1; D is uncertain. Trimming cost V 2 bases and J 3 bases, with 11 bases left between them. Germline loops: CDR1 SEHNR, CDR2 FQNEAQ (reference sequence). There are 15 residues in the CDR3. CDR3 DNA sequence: TGTGCCAGCAGCTTATCTAGACTGATCTACAATGAGCAGTTCTTC. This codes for CASSLSRLIYNEQFF.

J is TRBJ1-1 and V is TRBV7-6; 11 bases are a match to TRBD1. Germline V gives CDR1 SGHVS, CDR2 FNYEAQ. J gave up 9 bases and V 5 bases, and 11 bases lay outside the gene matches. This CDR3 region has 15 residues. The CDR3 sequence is CASSSGQGAAAKAFF. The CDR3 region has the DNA TGTGCCAGCAGCAGCGGACAGGGGGCCGCCGCGAAAGCTTTCTTT.

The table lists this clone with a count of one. CDR3 residues: CASTPGGSEKQYF. The CDR3 nucleotides are TGTGCCAGCACCCCCGGGGGATCGGAGAAGCAGTACTTC. The rearrangement links TRBV5-6 to TRBJ2-7, with TRBD2 as a possible D gene (6 bases). CDR3 length equals 13 residues. V gave up 6 bases and J gave up 8 bases, with 18 bases separating them. In germline, CDR1 is SGHDT, CDR2 YYEEEE.

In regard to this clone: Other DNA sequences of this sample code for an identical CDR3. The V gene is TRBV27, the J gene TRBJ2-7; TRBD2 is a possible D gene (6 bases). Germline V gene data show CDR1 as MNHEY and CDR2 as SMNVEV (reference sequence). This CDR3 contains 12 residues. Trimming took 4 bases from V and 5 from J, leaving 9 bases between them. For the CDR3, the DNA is TGTGCCAGCAGTTCAGGGAGGAACGAGCAGTACTTC. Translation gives CASSSGRNEQYF.

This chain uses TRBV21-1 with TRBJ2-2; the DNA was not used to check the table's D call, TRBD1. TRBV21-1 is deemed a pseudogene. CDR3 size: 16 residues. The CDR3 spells CASSKGRGQNTGELFF. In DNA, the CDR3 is TGTGCCAGCAGCAAGGGCAGGGGCCAGAACACCGGGGAGCTGTTTTTT.

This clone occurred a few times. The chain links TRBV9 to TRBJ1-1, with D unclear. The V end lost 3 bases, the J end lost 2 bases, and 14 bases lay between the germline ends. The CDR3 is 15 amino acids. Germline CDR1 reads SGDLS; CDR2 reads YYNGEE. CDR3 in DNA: TGTGCCAGCAGCGCCCCCAGCTCAACTAACACTGAAGCTTTCTTT. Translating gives CASSAPSSTNTEAFF.

The chain's CDR3 is CASSTRLAGNTGELFF. The CDR3 nucleotides are TGTGCCAGCAGCACCAGACTAGCAGGGAACACCGGGGAGCTGTTTTTT. This chain links TRBV9 with TRBJ2-2, with 7 nucleotides matching TRBD2. The V and J ends lost 4 bases and 1 base, in that order; junction bases with no gene match: 7. Germline CDR1 is SGDLS and CDR2 is YYNGEE. This CDR3 is 16 amino acids long. The full variable domain, its missing parts supplied by reference TRBV9 and TRBJ2-2, is DSGVTQTPKHLITATGQRVTLRCSPRSGDLSVYWYQQSLDQGLQFLIQYYNGEERAKGNILERFSAQQFPDLHSELNLSSLELGDSALYFCASSTRLAGNTGELFFGEGSRLTVL.

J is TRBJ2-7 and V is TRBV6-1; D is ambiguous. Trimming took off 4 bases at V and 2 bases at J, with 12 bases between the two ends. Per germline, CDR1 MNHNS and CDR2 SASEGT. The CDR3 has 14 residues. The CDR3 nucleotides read TGTGCCAGCAGTGGCCTTAGCAGAGCCTACGAGCAGTACTTC. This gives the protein CASSGLSRAYEQYF.

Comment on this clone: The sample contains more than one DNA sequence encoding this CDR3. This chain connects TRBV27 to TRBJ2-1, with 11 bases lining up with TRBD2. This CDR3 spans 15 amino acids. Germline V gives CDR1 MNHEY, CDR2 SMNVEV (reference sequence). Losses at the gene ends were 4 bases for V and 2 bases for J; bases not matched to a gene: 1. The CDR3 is CASSWGLAAYNEQFF. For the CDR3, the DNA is TGTGCCAGCAGTTGGGGACTAGCGGCCTACAATGAGCAGTTCTTC.

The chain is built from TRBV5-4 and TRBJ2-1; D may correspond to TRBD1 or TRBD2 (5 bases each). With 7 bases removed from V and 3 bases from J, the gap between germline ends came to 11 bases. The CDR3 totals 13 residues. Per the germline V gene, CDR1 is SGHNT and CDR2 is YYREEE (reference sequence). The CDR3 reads CASGDGGYNEQFF. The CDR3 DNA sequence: TGTGCCAGCGGGGACGGAGGCTACAATGAGCAGTTCTTC. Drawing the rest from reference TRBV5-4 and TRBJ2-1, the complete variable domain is ETGVTQSPTHLIKTRGQQVTLRCSSQSGHNTVSWYQQALGQGPQFIFQYYREEENGRGNFPPRFSGLQFPNYSSELNVNALELDDSALYLCASGDGGYNEQFFGPGTRLTVL.

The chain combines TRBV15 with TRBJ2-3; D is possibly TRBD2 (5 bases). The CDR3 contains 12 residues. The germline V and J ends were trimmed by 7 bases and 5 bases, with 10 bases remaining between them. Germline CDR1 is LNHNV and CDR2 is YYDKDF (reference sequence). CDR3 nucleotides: TGTGCCACCATTTCAGAGGGAGATACGCAGTATTTT. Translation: CATISEGDTQYF. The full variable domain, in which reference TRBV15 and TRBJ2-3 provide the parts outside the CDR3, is DAMVIQNPRYQVTQFGKPVTLSCSQTLNHNVMYWYQQKSSQAPKLLFHYYDKDFNNEADTPDNFQSRRPNTSFCFLDIRSPGLGDTAMYLCATISEGDTQYFGPGTRLTVL.

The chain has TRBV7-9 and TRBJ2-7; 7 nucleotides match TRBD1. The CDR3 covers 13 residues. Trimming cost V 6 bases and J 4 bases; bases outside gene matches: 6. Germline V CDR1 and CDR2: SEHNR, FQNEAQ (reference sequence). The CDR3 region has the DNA TGTGCCAGCAGGATGGGGACAGCGTACGAGCAGTACTTC. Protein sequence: CASRMGTAYEQYF. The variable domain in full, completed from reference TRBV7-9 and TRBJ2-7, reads DTGVSQNPRHKITKRGQNVTFRCDPISEHNRLYWYRQTLGQGPEFLTYFQNEAQLEKSRLLSDRFSAERPKGSFSTLEIQRTEQGDSAMYLCASRMGTAYEQYFGPGTRLTVT.

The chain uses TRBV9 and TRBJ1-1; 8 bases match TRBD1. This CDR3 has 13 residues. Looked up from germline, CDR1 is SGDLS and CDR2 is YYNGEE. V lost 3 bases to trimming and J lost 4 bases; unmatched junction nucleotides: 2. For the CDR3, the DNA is TGTGCCAGCAGCGCAGACAGGGGCACTGAAGCTTTCTTT. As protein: CASSADRGTEAFF.